This is a list of T cell receptor beta chains from one sample in a study of blood T cell repertoires in COVID-19. TCRdb keeps only in-frame clones here, not all; method: immunoSEQ multiplex PCR. Of roughly 80,000 clones listed, about 83% were seen once; the top ten hold about 14%. Sequences were obtained from peripheral blood. The origin of the receptors is a woman between 65 and 79 years old with acute or convalescent COVID-19. Both conserved end residues are part of each CDR3. D genes are given only for firm matches. Only part of the rows carry a size: once, few, many, or a class if the clone is expanded.

D: TRBD1
size: once
V: TRBV7-2
J: TRBJ1-2
DNA: TGTGCCAGCAGCTTCGACAGGGGAAATGGCTACACCTTC
CDR3: CASSFDRGNGYTF

D: TRBD2
size: NA
V: TRBV19
J: TRBJ2-3
DNA: TGTGCCAGTAGTCCGGGACTAGCGGGATTGACAGATACGCAGTATTTT
CDR3: CASSPGLAGLTDTQYF

D: NA
size: NA
V: TRBV14
J: TRBJ2-2
DNA: TGTGCCAGCAGCCGTCGGGGTGCGAACACCGGGGAGCTGTTTTTT
CDR3: CASSRRGANTGELFF

D: NA
size: NA
V: TRBV7-9
J: TRBJ2-2
DNA: TGTGCCAGCAGCTTCCCGGGAATAGACACCGGGGAGCTGTTTTTT
CDR3: CASSFPGIDTGELFF

D: NA
size: once
V: TRBV24-1
J: TRBJ1-2
DNA: TGTGCCACCAGTGATCTAGGGCACCGGAGGGGCTACACCTTC
CDR3: CATSDLGHRRGYTF

D: TRBD2
size: NA
V: TRBV28
J: TRBJ2-3
DNA: TGTGCCAGCAGACCAGGGACTAGTAGTGGAGATACGCAGTATTTT
CDR3: CASRPGTSSGDTQYF

D: TRBD1
size: NA
V: TRBV30
J: TRBJ2-2
DNA: TGTGCCTGGAGTGATATAGGACAGGGTCTGGGGGGGGAGCTGTTTTTT
CDR3: CAWSDIGQGLGGELFF

D: TRBD1
size: few
V: TRBV30
J: TRBJ1-1
DNA: TGTGCCTGGAGTGCCTACCGGGACAGGGGGAACACTGAAGCTTTCTTT
CDR3: CAWSAYRDRGNTEAFF

D: TRBD2
size: NA
V: TRBV3-1/TRBV3-2
J: TRBJ2-2
DNA: TGTGCCAGCACCGTTAGGTGGGCTAGCGGGAGGAGACGGGACACCGGGGAGCTGTTTTTT
CDR3: CASTVRWASGRRRDTGELFF

D: NA
size: NA
V: TRBV24-1
J: TRBJ2-1
DNA: TGTGCCACCAGTGATTTCGAGGGAGATTACAATGAGCAGTTCTTC
CDR3: CATSDFEGDYNEQFF

D: NA
size: NA
V: TRBV4-1
J: TRBJ2-1
DNA: TGCGCCAGCAGCCAAGTAGGACACTCCTACAATGAGCAGTTCTTC
CDR3: CASSQVGHSYNEQFF

D: TRBD1
size: NA
V: TRBV6-5
J: TRBJ1-1
DNA: TGTGCCAGCAGTTACGTGAGGGGGCGAGACACTGAAGCTTTCTTT
CDR3: CASSYVRGRDTEAFF

D: NA
size: NA
V: TRBV11-3
J: TRBJ2-1
DNA: TGTGCCAGCAGCTTATACGGGATCTCCTACAATGAGCAGTTCTTC
CDR3: CASSLYGISYNEQFF

D: TRBD2
size: NA
V: TRBV19
J: TRBJ2-3
DNA: TGTGCCAGTAGTCGAGGGGTAGCGGGAGACCTCCTCTTCTCTAGCACAGATACGCAGTATTTT
CDR3: CASSRGVAGDLLFSSTDTQYF

D: TRBD1
size: NA
V: TRBV7-9
J: TRBJ1-1
DNA: TGTGCCAGCAGATTCAGGGGGCACACTGAAGCTTTCTTT
CDR3: CASRFRGHTEAFF

D: TRBD1
size: NA
V: TRBV7-7
J: TRBJ2-1
DNA: TGTGCCAGCAGCCCAAGACAGGGCAGGGGCTTTTACAATGAGCAGTTCTTC
CDR3: CASSPRQGRGFYNEQFF

D: NA
size: NA
V: TRBV10-2
J: TRBJ1-4
DNA: TGCGCCAGCAGTGGGTCGCGGACAGCCTTAAATGAAAAACTGTTTTTT
CDR3: CASSGSRTALNEKLFF

D: NA
size: NA
V: TRBV7-9
J: TRBJ1-1
DNA: TGTGCCAGCAGCTTTGAGCGGGGGAGAGGGACTGAAGCTTTCTTT
CDR3: CASSFERGRGTEAFF

D: NA
size: NA
V: TRBV3-1/TRBV3-2
J: TRBJ1-2
DNA: TGTGCCAGCAGCGATGGGCGACAGCCTGCTAACTATGGCTACACCTTC
CDR3: CASSDGRQPANYGYTF

D: NA
size: NA
V: TRBV2
J: TRBJ2-3
DNA: TGTGCCAGCAGTGTGGACTGGTTCAGCACAGATACGCAGTATTTT
CDR3: CASSVDWFSTDTQYF

D: TRBD1
size: NA
V: TRBV11-1
J: TRBJ2-2
DNA: TGTGCCAGCAGGGCGGGACAGGGGCAGAACACCGGGGAGCTGTTTTTT
CDR3: CASRAGQGQNTGELFF

D: TRBD1
size: NA
V: TRBV7-2
J: TRBJ1-3
DNA: TGTGCCAGCAGCTTAGAGACAGGGGGATCTGGAAACACCATATATTTT
CDR3: CASSLETGGSGNTIYF

D: NA
size: NA
V: TRBV12-3/TRBV12-4
J: TRBJ1-4
DNA: TGTGCCAGCAGTTTAGGGGCTGAAAAACTGTTTTTT
CDR3: CASSLGAEKLFF

D: NA
size: NA
V: TRBV6-5
J: TRBJ1-4
DNA: TGTGCCAGCTCGGGGAGTACGGAAAAACTGTTTTTT
CDR3: CASSGSTEKLFF

D: TRBD1
size: NA
V: TRBV9
J: TRBJ1-4
DNA: TGTGCCAGCAGCCCCCGTAGAGGGGGCGGGGCGAAACTTAATGAAAAACTGTTTTTT
CDR3: CASSPRRGGGAKLNEKLFF

D: TRBD1
size: many
V: TRBV6-1
J: TRBJ1-6
DNA: TGTGCCAGCAGTGACGGGACAGGGTATTTACCCCTCCACTTT
CDR3: CASSDGTGYLPLHF

D: NA
size: NA
V: TRBV19
J: TRBJ1-6
DNA: TGTGCCAGTAGTCGACAGGAAAATTCACCCCTCCACTTT
CDR3: CASSRQENSPLHF

D: TRBD1
size: NA
V: TRBV30
J: TRBJ1-5
DNA: TGTGCCTGGAAGCCTCGTTCCCCGACAGGGGTTAATCAGCCCCAGCATTTT
CDR3: CAWKPRSPTGVNQPQHF

D: NA
size: once
V: TRBV20-1
J: TRBJ1-2
DNA: TGCAGTGCTAAGGGGGTTTTTGGCTACACCTTC
CDR3: CSAKGVFGYTF

D: TRBD2
size: NA
V: TRBV7-8
J: TRBJ2-3
DNA: TGTGCCAGCAGCTACACAAGGATGGTAGCGGGGGGCAATAGCACAGATACGCAGTATTTT
CDR3: CASSYTRMVAGGNSTDTQYF

D: NA
size: once
V: TRBV4-3
J: TRBJ2-3
DNA: TGCGCCAGCAGCCAAGTCTCACAGGGCCGCACAGATACGCAGTATTTT
CDR3: CASSQVSQGRTDTQYF